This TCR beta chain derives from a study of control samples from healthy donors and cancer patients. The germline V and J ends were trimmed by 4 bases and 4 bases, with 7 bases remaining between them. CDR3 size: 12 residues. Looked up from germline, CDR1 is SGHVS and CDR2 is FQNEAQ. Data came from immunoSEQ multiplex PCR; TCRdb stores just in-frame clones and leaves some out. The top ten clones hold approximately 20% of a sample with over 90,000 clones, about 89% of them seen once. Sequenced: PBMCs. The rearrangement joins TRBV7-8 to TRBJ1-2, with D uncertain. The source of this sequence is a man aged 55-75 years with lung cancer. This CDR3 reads CASSWNSYGYTF. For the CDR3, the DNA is TGTGCCAGCAGCTGGAACAGCTATGGCTACACCTTC.